This TCR beta chain was captured in a study of monozygotic twins with cystic fibrosis. The CDR3 has 12 residues. CDR1 is MNHEY, CDR2 SVGAGI, per germline. V was cut by 5 bases and J by 4 bases, with 8 bases left in between. Assay: immunoSEQ multiplex PCR; the TCRdb copy retains only in-frame clones and omits some. Of approximately 23,000 clones in the sample, 87% were seen once. Notes on the study in general: In this small cohort, shared CDR3 numbers showed no association with age, concordance or disease severity. J usage was most co-twin-similar in 8 of 16 pairs, V in 13. Unrelated CF individuals shared fewer identical clonotypes than monozygotic CF twins. Median Simpson clonality of 0.0095 suggested naive T cells predominated.

This clone was observed a single time. The antigen remains undetermined. The source is a woman aged 30 to 39 with cystic fibrosis. Sequencing input: blood. The rearrangement joins TRBV6-5 to TRBJ2-5, with D possibly TRBD2 on 6 matching bases. For the CDR3, the DNA is TGTGCCAGCAGTGCGGGATTAGAGACCCAGTACTTC. The encoded protein is CASSAGLETQYF.